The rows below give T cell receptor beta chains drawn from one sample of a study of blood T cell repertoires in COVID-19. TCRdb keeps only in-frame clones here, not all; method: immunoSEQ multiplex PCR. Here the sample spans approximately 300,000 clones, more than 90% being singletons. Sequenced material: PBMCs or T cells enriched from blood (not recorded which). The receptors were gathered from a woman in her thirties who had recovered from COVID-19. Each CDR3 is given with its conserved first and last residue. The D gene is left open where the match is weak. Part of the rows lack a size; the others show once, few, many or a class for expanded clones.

CATSEWDYSEQFF	TGTGCCACCAGCGAATGGGACTACAGTGAGCAGTTCTTC	TRBD2	TRBV15	TRBJ2-1	-
CAWTPSSGGEQFF	TGTGCCTGGACTCCCTCGTCCGGCGGTGAGCAGTTCTTC	-	TRBV30	TRBJ2-1	-
CASSYFPTTNEKLFF	TGTGCCAGCAGCTACTTCCCAACAACTAATGAAAAACTGTTTTTT	-	TRBV7-9	TRBJ1-4	-
CASSQGGIGTEAFF	TGTGCCAGCAGCCAAGGCGGAATTGGGACTGAAGCTTTCTTT	-	TRBV4-2	TRBJ1-1	-
CASSSGQGREKLFF	TGTGCCAGCAGCTCCGGACAGGGTCGGGAAAAACTGTTTTTT	TRBD1	TRBV7-2	TRBJ1-4	-
CASSQVVSGRRPGELFF	TGCGCCAGCAGCCAAGTTGTGAGCGGGAGGAGGCCCGGGGAGCTGTTTTTT	TRBD2	TRBV4-3	TRBJ2-2	-
CSVSGGDSYNEQFF	TGCAGCGTTTCTGGCGGGGACTCCTACAATGAGCAGTTCTTC	-	TRBV29-1	TRBJ2-1	-
CASSWTGTGVYTF	TGTGCCAGCAGCTGGACCGGGACAGGGGTCTACACCTTC	TRBD1	TRBV5-6	TRBJ1-2	-
CASRPTSGAWEQYF	TGTGCCAGCAGACCGACTAGCGGGGCCTGGGAGCAGTACTTC	TRBD2	TRBV28	TRBJ2-7	-
CASSSDPSGGEGYTGELFF	TGTGCCAGCAGCTCAGACCCTAGCGGGGGGGAGGGTTACACCGGGGAGCTGTTTTTT	TRBD2	TRBV7-2	TRBJ2-2	-
CASSFGVPYEQYF	TGTGCCAGCAGCTTCGGGGTCCCCTACGAGCAGTACTTC	-	TRBV7-9	TRBJ2-7	-
CASSYWLAETQYF	TGTGCCAGCAGCTACTGGCTAGCAGAGACCCAGTACTTC	-	TRBV7-2	TRBJ2-5	-
CASSYPQVMNTEAFF	TGTGCCAGCAGCTACCCACAGGTCATGAACACTGAAGCTTTCTTT	-	TRBV7-9	TRBJ1-1	-
CATTAGSEAFF	TGTGCCACTACGGCGGGATCTGAAGCTTTCTTT	-	TRBV28	TRBJ1-1	-
CASRGGAGFTGELFF	TGTGCCAGTAGGGGAGGGGCGGGATTCACCGGGGAGCTGTTTTTT	TRBD2	TRBV19	TRBJ2-2	-
CASSPGGTDTQYF	TGTGCCAGCAGTCCAGGGGGCACAGATACGCAGTATTTT	-	TRBV28	TRBJ2-3	-
CASSFDRFPYGYTF	TGTGCCAGCAGCTTCGACAGGTTCCCCTATGGCTACACCTTC	-	TRBV7-9	TRBJ1-2	-
CASSYRGTYEQYF	TGTGCCAGCAGTTACCGAGGGACCTACGAGCAGTACTTC	-	TRBV6-2/TRBV6-3	TRBJ2-7	-
CASSLVSGRGYEQFF	TGTGCCAGTAGTCTTGTTAGCGGGAGGGGGTATGAGCAGTTCTTC	TRBD2	TRBV19	TRBJ2-1	-
CASNHRGTGRNEQYF	TGTGCCAGCAATCATAGGGGGACAGGGAGAAACGAGCAGTACTTC	TRBD1	TRBV25-1	TRBJ2-7	-
CASSLKGKANEKLFF	TGTGCCAGCAGCTTAAAAGGAAAAGCGAATGAAAAACTGTTTTTT	-	TRBV7-9	TRBJ1-4	-
CASRGNRGQPQHF	TGTGCCAGCAGGGGAAACAGGGGGCAGCCCCAGCATTTT	TRBD1	TRBV28	TRBJ1-5	-
CASSVRDRGKNSPLHF	TGCGCCAGCAGCGTCCGGGACAGGGGGAAGAATTCACCCCTCCACTTT	TRBD1	TRBV5-1	TRBJ1-6	-
CASSRDSPSGANVLTF	TGTGCCAGTAGTCGGGACAGCCCCTCTGGGGCCAACGTCCTGACTTTC	TRBD1	TRBV19	TRBJ2-6	few
CASSLLGELFF	TGTGCCAGCAGCTTGCTGGGGGAGCTGTTTTTT	-	TRBV5-6	TRBJ2-2	-
CASSQTGGLYEQYF	TGTGCCAGCAGCCAGACAGGGGGCCTATACGAGCAGTACTTC	TRBD1	TRBV7-9	TRBJ2-7	-
CASSYSRLSGELFF	TGTGCCAGCAGTTACTCGAGACTTTCCGGGGAGCTGTTTTTT	-	TRBV6-5	TRBJ2-2	-
CASSWASGRGGYTF	TGTGCCAGCAGCTGGGCTTCAGGGAGGGGAGGCTACACCTTC	-	TRBV5-6	TRBJ1-2	-
CASSFSSGNSPLHF	TGTGCCAGCAGCTTCTCTAGCGGTAATTCACCCCTCCACTTT	-	TRBV13	TRBJ1-6	-
CASRSGQGNEKLFF	TGCGCCAGCAGGTCGGGACAGGGGAATGAAAAACTGTTTTTT	TRBD1	TRBV5-1	TRBJ1-4	-
CASSLRVGGGSEAFF	TGTGCCAGCAGTTTAAGAGTAGGGGGAGGGAGTGAAGCTTTCTTT	-	TRBV28	TRBJ1-1	-
CASSYFRGHNEQFF	TGTGCCAGCAGTTATTTCAGGGGGCACAATGAGCAGTTCTTC	TRBD1	TRBV6-2/TRBV6-3	TRBJ2-1	-
CASSVARGTDTQYF	TGTGCCAGCAGCGTAGCTCGGGGTACTGATACGCAGTATTTT	-	TRBV9	TRBJ2-3	-
CASSYSAGRGGYEQYF	TGTGCCAGCAGTTACTCTGCGGGGAGGGGGGGCTACGAGCAGTACTTC	-	TRBV6-5	TRBJ2-7	-
CAGQVGAGANVLTF	TGTGCCGGACAAGTCGGAGCTGGGGCCAACGTCCTGACTTTC	-	TRBV11-2	TRBJ2-6	-
CASSYLLGAETQYF	TGTGCCAGCAGTTACCTTTTGGGGGCCGAGACCCAGTACTTC	-	TRBV6-5	TRBJ2-5	-
CASSPSSSYNEQFF	TGTGCCAGCTCACCTTCTAGCTCCTACAATGAGCAGTTCTTC	-	TRBV18	TRBJ2-1	-
CASTSTSGRRGASTDTQYF	TGTGCCAGCACCTCGACTAGCGGGAGGAGGGGGGCTAGCACAGATACGCAGTATTTT	TRBD2	TRBV3-1/TRBV3-2	TRBJ2-3	-
CASSQVFGTGGAGANEKLFF	TGCGCCAGCAGCCAAGTTTTTGGGACAGGGGGCGCGGGGGCTAATGAAAAACTGTTTTTT	TRBD1	TRBV4-3	TRBJ1-4	-
CASSFRQGRLAEAFF	TGTGCCAGCAGTTTCCGCCAGGGGCGGCTGGCTGAAGCTTTCTTT	-	TRBV6-6	TRBJ1-1	-
CASRSGTAQETQYF	TGTGCCAGCAGATCCGGGACAGCTCAAGAGACCCAGTACTTC	TRBD1	TRBV28	TRBJ2-5	once
CASREADSSYNEQFF	TGTGCCAGCAGAGAGGCAGACTCCTCCTACAATGAGCAGTTCTTC	-	TRBV7-2	TRBJ2-1	-
CASSRYENGELFF	TGTGCCAGCAGCCGATACGAGAACGGGGAGCTGTTTTTT	-	TRBV14	TRBJ2-2	-
CASSLRPGNEQFF	TGTGCCAGCAGCCTGAGACCGGGCAATGAGCAGTTCTTC	-	TRBV5-8	TRBJ2-1	once
CASSLIAGGNQPQHF	TGTGCCAGCAGTTTAATAGCAGGGGGCAATCAGCCCCAGCATTTT	-	TRBV27	TRBJ1-5	-
CASSSTVNYGYTF	TGTGCCAGCAGTTCGACAGTTAACTATGGCTACACCTTC	-	TRBV28	TRBJ1-2	-
CASSLGVGGWKEKNIQYF	TGTGCCAGCAGCTTGGGGGTCGGGGGTTGGAAGGAAAAAAACATTCAGTACTTC	-	TRBV5-8	TRBJ2-4	-
CASRAGEGYTF	TGTGCCAGCAGGGCAGGGGAAGGCTACACCTTC	-	TRBV6-5	TRBJ1-2	-
CASSAQRGPYNEQFF	TGTGCCAGTAGTGCTCAGCGGGGGCCATACAATGAGCAGTTCTTC	TRBD2	TRBV19	TRBJ2-1	-
CASSPDRVGHETQYF	TGCGCCAGCAGCCCGGACAGGGTGGGACACGAGACCCAGTACTTC	TRBD1	TRBV5-1	TRBJ2-5	-
CASSYGINYNEQFF	TGTGCCAGCAGTTACGGGATCAACTACAATGAGCAGTTCTTC	-	TRBV28	TRBJ2-1	-
CASSGQGRNYGYTF	TGTGCCAGCAGCGGACAGGGAAGGAACTATGGCTACACCTTC	TRBD1	TRBV3-1/TRBV3-2	TRBJ1-2	-
CATSRDLRTENTEAFF	TGTGCCACCAGCAGAGATCTTCGGACAGAGAACACTGAAGCTTTCTTT	-	TRBV15	TRBJ1-1	-
CASLFASGGHEQYF	TGTGCCAGCCTGTTCGCTAGCGGGGGGCACGAGCAGTACTTC	TRBD2	TRBV6-1	TRBJ2-7	few
CASSLAPGGETQYF	TGCGCCAGCAGCTTGGCCCCAGGAGGGGAGACCCAGTACTTC	-	TRBV5-1	TRBJ2-5	-
CASSETGSGEQYF	TGTGCCAGCAGTGAAACAGGGTCCGGGGAGCAGTACTTC	-	TRBV6-1	TRBJ2-7	few